Following are 8 T cell receptor beta chains from one sample sequenced in a study of OX40 agonist ivuxolimab in advanced cancers. Libraries were prepared by immunoSEQ multiplex PCR; TCRdb keeps only in-frame clonotypes and omits some of them. The sample lists over 25,000 clones, roughly 74% occurring once. The specimen was CD4+ or CD8+ T cells sorted from blood, collected in a trial of the OX40 agonist ivuxolimab. These receptors were taken from an adult with an advanced solid tumor such as melanoma, head and neck, liver or kidney cancer.

This clone is labeled medium-sized (0.01 to 0.1%). The chain joins TRBV5-6 to TRBJ1-6; D is perhaps TRBD1 (5 bases). Germline V gives CDR1 SGHDT, CDR2 YYEEEE. The ends were cut back, 2 bases at V and 5 bases at J, with 14 bases in the middle. The CDR3 is 16 residues long. The CDR3 nucleotides are TGTGCCAGCAGCTTTAGGGGCGCAGGTGATAATTCACCCCTCCACTTT. Translated: CASSFRGAGDNSPLHF.

In this sample, this clone turned up a few times. The rearrangement uses TRBV19 and TRBJ1-5; D is unresolved. This CDR3 contains 15 residues. The germline V gene encodes CDR1 LNHDA and CDR2 SQIVND (reference sequence). The ends were cut back, 0 bases at V and 4 bases at J, with 10 bases in the middle. CDR3 coding DNA: TGTGCCAGTAGTATAGATGGCACAGCGAATCAGCCCCAGCATTTT. The encoded protein is CASSIDGTANQPQHF.

V is TRBV5-1 and J is TRBJ2-3; TRBD2 agrees at 8 bases. The germline gives CDR1 SGHRS, CDR2 YFSETQ. The CDR3 runs to 16 residues. V shed 3 bases, J shed 6 bases, and the junction held 12 bases outside the gene matches. Written as DNA, the CDR3 is TGCGCCAGCAGCTCCCTAACGGGGGGGCAAACTGATACGCAGTATTTT. It translates to CASSSLTGGQTDTQYF.

The CDR3 coding sequence is TGTGCCAGCAGTCCGACTAGCGGGGCTGTCGAGCAGTACTTC. The encoded protein is CASSPTSGAVEQYF. V and J are TRBV28 and TRBJ2-7; 11 bases agree with TRBD2. J lost 6 bases, V lost 5 bases, and 6 bases had no gene match. Germline-derived CDR1 and CDR2 are MDHEN and SYDVKM. This CDR3 has 14 residues.

J is TRBJ1-3 and V is TRBV5-1; no clear D. V was trimmed by 0 bases and J by 0 bases, leaving 7 bases between them. CDR1 SGHRS and CDR2 YFSETQ come from the germline V gene. This CDR3 is 15 amino acids long. CDR3 in amino acids: CASSLGAASGNTIYF. The CDR3 DNA follows: TGCGCCAGCAGCTTGGGGGCGGCCTCTGGAAACACCATATATTTT.

A few counts support this clone. The rearrangement joins TRBV29-1 to TRBJ2-7, with D maybe TRBD2 (5 bases). Germline assignment: CDR1 SQVTM and CDR2 ANQGSEA. This CDR3 contains 13 residues. Trimming removed 7 bases at V and 2 bases at J, with 15 bases between. The CDR3 DNA reads TGCAGCGCACTTGGTCGGGGAGCCTACGAGCAGTACTTC. As protein: CSALGRGAYEQYF.

This clone came up a few times. V gene TRBV12-5 combines with J gene TRBJ1-2; possible D gene TRBD1, 5 bases. In germline, CDR1 is LGHNT, CDR2 FRNRAP. V gave up 5 bases and J gave up 6 bases, with 10 bases separating them. The CDR3 length is 12 residues. The CDR3 nucleotides are TGTGCTAGTGGTCTGCGGGGGAATGGCTACACCTTC. Translated: CASGLRGNGYTF.

The chain couples TRBV27 to TRBJ1-3; no clear D gene. Germline CDR1 MNHEY, CDR2 SMNVEV (reference sequence). This CDR3 spans 15 amino acids. Between the trimmed V and J ends, which lost 0 bases and 8 bases, there was a span of 14 bases. The CDR3 region has the DNA TGTGCCAGCAGTTTATCGGAACGGACCCAGGACACCATATATTTT. Its protein product is CASSLSERTQDTIYF.